The 3 T cell receptor beta chains given below trace back to one sample, sequenced in a study of blood T cell repertoires in COVID-19. TCRdb keeps only in-frame clones here, not all; method: immunoSEQ multiplex PCR. Among a few hundred thousand clones listed, roughly four fifths were seen once. The sample was PBMCs or T cells enriched from blood (not recorded which). The source of these receptors is a man in his fifties or sixties who had recovered from COVID-19.

This chain links TRBV4-1 with TRBJ2-5; D remains ambiguous. Germline-derived CDR1 and CDR2 are MGHRA and YSYEKL. Trimming cost V 1 base and J 1 base, with 7 bases left between them. The CDR3 sequence is 14 residues long. The CDR3, as DNA: TGCGCCAGCAGCCAAGGAGGAATCCAAGAGACCCAGTACTTC. Translation: CASSQGGIQETQYF.

V usage is TRBV28 and J usage is TRBJ2-6; D is ambiguous. Germline assignment: CDR1 MDHEN and CDR2 SYDVKM. Deletions cut 5 bases from V and 2 bases from J, with 10 bases between. This CDR3 is built from 15 residues. In DNA, the CDR3 is TGTGCCAGCAGTCCACTTGGAGCTGGGGCCAACGTCCTGACTTTC. The encoded protein is CASSPLGAGANVLTF. The full variable domain, with the rest looked up from reference TRBV28 and TRBJ2-6, is DVKVTQSSRYLVKRTGEKVFLECVQDMDHENMFWYRQDPGLGLRLIYFSYDVKMKEKGDIPEGYSVSREKKERFSLILESASTNQTSMYLCASSPLGAGANVLTFGAGSRLTVL.

This clone was detected only once. The chain joins TRBV4-1 to TRBJ1-5, with D possibly matching TRBD1 (6 bases). Trimming left V 0 bases short and J 8 bases short, with 14 bases between. Germline loops: CDR1 MGHRA, CDR2 YSYEKL. This CDR3 contains 15 residues. The CDR3 sequence: CASSQEPQGIEPQHF. As DNA, the CDR3 is TGCGCCAGCAGCCAAGAGCCACAGGGAATTGAGCCCCAGCATTTT.